This T cell receptor (beta chain) is from a study of T cells in Graves' hyperthyroidism and ophthalmopathy. Amplification targeted TCR beta CDR3 regions from RNA transcripts. HTBI primers were employed in a first-round RT-PCR of the TCR CDR3. TCRdb redid the calling of the multiplex PCR reads with MiXCR, one entry per CDR3 protein. The repertoire includes about 770,000 distinct CDR3 sequences, around 19% of them detected once, and over 15% sits in the top ten. Many counts were recorded for this clonotype. Its antigen is as yet unknown. General study findings and limits: Ophthalmopathy stood apart from stable hyperthyroidism in a 13 V-J model.

Lactation, pregnancy, other autoimmune disease or uncontrolled infection led to exclusion of patients. PBMCs were sourced from roughly 9.7 ml fresh peripheral blood. What was sequenced was blood. The sequence came from a woman aged 45-60 years with Graves' hyperthyroidism that later progressed to Graves' ophthalmopathy.

CDR3 loop: CAWETVYEQYF. The CDR3, as DNA: TGTGCCTGGGAGACGGTTTACGAGCAGTACTTC. The V and J genes are TRBV30 and TRBJ2-7; D unclear. The CDR3 covers 11 residues. The V end lost 5 bases, the J end lost 4 bases, and 9 bases lay between the germline ends. Germline lookup yields CDR1 GTSNPN and CDR2 SVGIG (reference sequence).